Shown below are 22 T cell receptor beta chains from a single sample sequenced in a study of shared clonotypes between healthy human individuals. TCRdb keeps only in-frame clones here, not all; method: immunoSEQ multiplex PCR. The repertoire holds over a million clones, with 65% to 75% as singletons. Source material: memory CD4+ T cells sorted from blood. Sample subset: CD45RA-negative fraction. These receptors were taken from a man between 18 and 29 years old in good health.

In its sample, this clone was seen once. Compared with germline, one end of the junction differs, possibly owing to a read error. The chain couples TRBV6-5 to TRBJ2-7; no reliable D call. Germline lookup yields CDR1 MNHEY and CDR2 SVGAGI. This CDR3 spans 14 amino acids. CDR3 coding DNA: TGTGCCAGCAGTTACTCGCAATCCTCCAACGAGCAGTACTTC. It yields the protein CASSYSQSSNEQYF.

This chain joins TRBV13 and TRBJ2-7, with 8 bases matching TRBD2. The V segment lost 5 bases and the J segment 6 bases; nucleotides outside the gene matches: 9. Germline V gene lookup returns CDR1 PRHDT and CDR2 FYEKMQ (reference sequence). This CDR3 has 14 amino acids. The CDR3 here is CASSRPGLAGEQYF. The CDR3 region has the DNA TGTGCCAGCAGCCGGCCAGGACTAGCTGGCGAGCAGTACTTC. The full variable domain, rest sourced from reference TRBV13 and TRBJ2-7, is AAGVIQSPRHLIKEKRETATLKCYPIPRHDTVYWYQQGPGQDPQFLISFYEKMQSDKGSIPDRFSAQQFSDYHSELNMSSLELGDSALYFCASSRPGLAGEQYFGPGTRLTVT.

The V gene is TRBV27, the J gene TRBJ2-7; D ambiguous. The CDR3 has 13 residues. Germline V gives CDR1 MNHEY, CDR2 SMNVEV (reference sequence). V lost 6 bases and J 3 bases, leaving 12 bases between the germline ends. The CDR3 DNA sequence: TGTGCCAGCAGCCTGGGCAAATACTACGAGCAGTACTTC. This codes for CASSLGKYYEQYF.

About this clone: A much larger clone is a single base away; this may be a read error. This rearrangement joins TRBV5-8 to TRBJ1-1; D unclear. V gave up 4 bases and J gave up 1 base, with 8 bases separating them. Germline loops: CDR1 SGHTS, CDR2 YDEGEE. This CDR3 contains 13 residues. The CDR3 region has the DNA TGTGCCAGCAGCCCAAATAGGAACACTGAAGCTTTCTTT. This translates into CASSPNRNTEAFF. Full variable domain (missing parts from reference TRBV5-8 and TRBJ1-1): EAGVTQSPTHLIKTRGQQATLRCSPISGHTSVYWYQQALGLGLQFLLWYDEGEERNRGNFPPRFSGRQFPNYSSELNVNALELEDSALYLCASSPNRNTEAFFGQGTRLTVV.

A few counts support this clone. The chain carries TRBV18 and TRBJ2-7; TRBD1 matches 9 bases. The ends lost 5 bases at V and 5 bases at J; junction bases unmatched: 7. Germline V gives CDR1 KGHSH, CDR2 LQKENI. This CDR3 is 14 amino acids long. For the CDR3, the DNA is TGTGCCAGCTCAGAGCGACAGGGGGGCGACGAGCAGTACTTC. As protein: CASSERQGGDEQYF.

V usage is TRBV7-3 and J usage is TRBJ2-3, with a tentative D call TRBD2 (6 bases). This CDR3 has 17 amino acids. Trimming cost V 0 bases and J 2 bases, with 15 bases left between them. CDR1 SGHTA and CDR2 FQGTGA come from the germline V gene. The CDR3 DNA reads TGTGCCAGCAGCTTAACGGCGGCGGGGTGGGACACAGATACGCAGTATTTT. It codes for CASSLTAAGWDTDTQYF.

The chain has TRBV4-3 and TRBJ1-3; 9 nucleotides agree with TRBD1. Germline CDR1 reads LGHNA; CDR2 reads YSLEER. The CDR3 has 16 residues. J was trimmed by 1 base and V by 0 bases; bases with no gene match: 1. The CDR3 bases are TGCGCCAGCAGCCAAGATGACAGGGGGTCTGGAAACACCATATATTTT. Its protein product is CASSQDDRGSGNTIYF.

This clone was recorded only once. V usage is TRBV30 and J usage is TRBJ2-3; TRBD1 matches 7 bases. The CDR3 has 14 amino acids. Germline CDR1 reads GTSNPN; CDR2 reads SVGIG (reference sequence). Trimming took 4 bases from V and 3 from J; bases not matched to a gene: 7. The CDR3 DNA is TGTGCCTGGACCCCGGGACAGAAAACAGATACGCAGTATTTT. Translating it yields CAWTPGQKTDTQYF.

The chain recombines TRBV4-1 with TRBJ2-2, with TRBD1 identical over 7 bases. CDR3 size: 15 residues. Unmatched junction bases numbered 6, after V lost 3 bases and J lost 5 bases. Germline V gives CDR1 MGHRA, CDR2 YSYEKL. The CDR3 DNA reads TGCGCCAGCAGCCAGCCGGGACAGAAAACCGGGGAGCTGTTTTTT. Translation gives CASSQPGQKTGELFF.

The CDR3 protein is CASSIDGRETQYF. In DNA, the CDR3 is TGTGCCAGCAGCATCGACGGGCGAGAGACCCAGTACTTC. This chain joins TRBV5-4 and TRBJ2-5; no reliable D call. In germline, CDR1 is SGHNT, CDR2 YYREEE (reference sequence). V was pared by 4 bases and J by 4 bases, with 11 bases between. The CDR3 totals 13 residues.

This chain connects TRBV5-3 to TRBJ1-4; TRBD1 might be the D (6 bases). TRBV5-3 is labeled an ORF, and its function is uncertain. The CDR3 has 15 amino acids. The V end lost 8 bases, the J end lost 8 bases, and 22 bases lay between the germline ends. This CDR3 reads CASLLPQWGREKLFF. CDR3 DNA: TGTGCCAGCTTATTGCCCCAGTGGGGGCGAGAAAAACTGTTTTTT.

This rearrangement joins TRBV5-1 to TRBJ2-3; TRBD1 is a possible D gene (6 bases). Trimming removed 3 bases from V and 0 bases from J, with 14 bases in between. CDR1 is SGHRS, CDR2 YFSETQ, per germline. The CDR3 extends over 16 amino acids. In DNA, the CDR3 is TGCGCCAGCAGCTGGGGGCTCGCGGGTAGCACAGATACGCAGTATTTT. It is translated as CASSWGLAGSTDTQYF.

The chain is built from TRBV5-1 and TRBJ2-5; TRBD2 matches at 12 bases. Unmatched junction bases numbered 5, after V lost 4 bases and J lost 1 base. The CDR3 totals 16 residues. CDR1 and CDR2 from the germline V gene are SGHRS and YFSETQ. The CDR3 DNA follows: TGCGCCAGCAGCCAGTCTAGCGGGGGGGGCCAAGAGACCCAGTACTTC. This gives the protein CASSQSSGGGQETQYF. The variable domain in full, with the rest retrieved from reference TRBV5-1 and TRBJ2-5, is KAGVTQTPRYLIKTRGQQVTLSCSPISGHRSVSWYQQTPGQGLQFLFEYFSETQRNKGNFPGRFSGRQFSNSRSEMNVSTLELGDSALYLCASSQSSGGGQETQYFGPGTRLLVL.

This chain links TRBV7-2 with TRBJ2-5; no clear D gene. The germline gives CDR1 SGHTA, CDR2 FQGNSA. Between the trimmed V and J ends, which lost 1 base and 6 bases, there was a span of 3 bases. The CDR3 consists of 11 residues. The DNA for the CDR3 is TGTGCCAGCAGCTTAGGGCAGACCCAGTACTTC. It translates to CASSLGQTQYF.

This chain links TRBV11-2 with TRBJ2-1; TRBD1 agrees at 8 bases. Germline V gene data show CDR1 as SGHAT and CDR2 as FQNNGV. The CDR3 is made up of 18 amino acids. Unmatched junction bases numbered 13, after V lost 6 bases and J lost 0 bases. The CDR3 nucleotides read TGTGCCAGCAGTCCACCGGGACAGGCTGCCAGCTCCTACAATGAGCAGTTCTTC. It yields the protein CASSPPGQAASSYNEQFF.

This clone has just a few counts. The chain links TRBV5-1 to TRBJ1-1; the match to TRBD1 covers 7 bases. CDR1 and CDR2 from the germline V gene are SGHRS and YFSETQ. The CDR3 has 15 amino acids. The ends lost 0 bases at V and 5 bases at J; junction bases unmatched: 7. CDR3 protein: CASSLEKQGFTEAFF. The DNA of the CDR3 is TGCGCCAGCAGCTTGGAAAAACAGGGGTTTACTGAAGCTTTCTTT.

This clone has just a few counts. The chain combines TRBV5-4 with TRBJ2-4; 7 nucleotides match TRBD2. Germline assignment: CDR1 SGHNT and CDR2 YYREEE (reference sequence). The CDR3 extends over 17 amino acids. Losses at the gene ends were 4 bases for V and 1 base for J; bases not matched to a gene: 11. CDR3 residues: CASSQGGQLGAKNIQYF. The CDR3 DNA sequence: TGTGCCAGCAGCCAGGGAGGGCAGCTTGGCGCCAAAAACATTCAGTACTTC.

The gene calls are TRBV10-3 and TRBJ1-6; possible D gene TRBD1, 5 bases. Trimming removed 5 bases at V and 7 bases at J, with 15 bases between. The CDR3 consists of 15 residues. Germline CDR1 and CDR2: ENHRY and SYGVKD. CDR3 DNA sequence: TGTGCCATCAGTTTCGACTTGGAGGGGAATTCACCCCTCCACTTT. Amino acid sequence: CAISFDLEGNSPLHF.

CDR3 residues: CASSTQGGGGTEAFF. CDR3 sequence (DNA): TGTGCCAGCAGCACCCAGGGGGGAGGGGGCACTGAAGCTTTCTTT. V and J are TRBV11-2 and TRBJ1-1; 7 bases map to TRBD1. Germline trimming cut 5 bases from V and 4 bases from J; bases unmatched to any gene: 10. There are 15 residues in the CDR3. Germline V CDR1 and CDR2: SGHAT, FQNNGV.

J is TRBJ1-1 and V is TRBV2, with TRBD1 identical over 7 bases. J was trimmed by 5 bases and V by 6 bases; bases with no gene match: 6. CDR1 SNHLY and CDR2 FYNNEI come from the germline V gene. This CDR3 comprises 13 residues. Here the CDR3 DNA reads TGTGCCAGCAGGACAGGGTTTGGGACTGAAGCTTTCTTT. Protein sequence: CASRTGFGTEAFF.

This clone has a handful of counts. The CDR3 DNA reads TGCGCCAGCAGCTTGGAAGGGCCGAGAACTGAAGCTTTCTTT. Its translation is CASSLEGPRTEAFF. The chain has TRBV5-1 and TRBJ1-1; no firm D call. The germline gives CDR1 SGHRS, CDR2 YFSETQ. The CDR3 contains 14 residues. V was shortened by 0 bases and J by 5 bases, with 11 bases between the two germline ends.

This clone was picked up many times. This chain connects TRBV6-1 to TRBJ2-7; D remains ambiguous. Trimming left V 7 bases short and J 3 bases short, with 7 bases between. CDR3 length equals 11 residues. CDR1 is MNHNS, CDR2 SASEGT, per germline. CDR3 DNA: TGTGCCAGCACTCTATACTACGAGCAGTACTTC. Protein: CASTLYYEQYF.